This is a list of T cell receptor beta chains from one sample in a study of T cells after posttransplantation cyclophosphamide. TCRdb's copy holds only in-frame clones and misses some; the assay was immunoSEQ multiplex PCR. Altogether 45,000 to 55,000 clones were found in the sample, and no singletons occur. The sequenced sample was PBMCs. Source of these receptors: a man aged 35 to 55 in good health, CMV-negative, and a related stem cell transplant donor. Both conserved end residues are part of each CDR3. D genes are given only for firm matches. A clone size is listed for some rows: how often the clone was seen (once, few, many), or a class if it is expanded.

. | TRBJ2-7 | many | TRBV27 | CASSYRDSYEQYF | TGTGCCAGCAGCTACAGGGATAGCTACGAGCAGTACTTC
TRBD1 | TRBJ2-2 | many | TRBV10-3 | CAISESGTGNTGELFF | TGTGCCATCAGTGAGTCGGGGACAGGGAACACCGGGGAGCTGTTTTTT
TRBD1 | TRBJ1-1 | many | TRBV10-2 | CASSEVAGGYTEAFF | TGCGCCAGCAGTGAGGTCGCAGGGGGCTACACTGAAGCTTTCTTT
. | TRBJ2-2 | many | TRBV5-1 | CASSSYPRSGELFF | TGCGCCAGCAGCTCCTATCCGCGAAGCGGGGAGCTGTTTTTT
. | TRBJ2-7 | many | TRBV4-1 | CASSQRGKDEQYF | TGCGCCAGCAGCCAGAGAGGGAAGGACGAGCAGTACTTC
. | TRBJ1-2 | many | TRBV2 | CASRGGGYTF | TGTGCCAGCAGGGGAGGGGGCTACACCTTC
. | TRBJ2-7 | many | TRBV27 | CASSSLGGSTREQYF | TGTGCCAGCAGTTCCCTCGGCGGTTCTACGAGAGAGCAGTACTTC
TRBD1 | TRBJ2-7 | many | TRBV6-5 | CASSGARTGSYEQYF | TGTGCCAGCAGTGGGGCTAGGACAGGGTCGTACGAGCAGTACTTC
TRBD2 | TRBJ2-7 | many | TRBV28 | CASSLRLAGTYEQYF | TGTGCCAGCAGTTTAAGGCTAGCGGGAACCTACGAGCAGTACTTC
. | TRBJ2-6 | many | TRBV11-1 | CASSFRSTGANVLTF | TGTGCCAGCAGCTTCCGGAGTACAGGGGCCAACGTCCTGACTTTC
. | TRBJ1-3 | many | TRBV30 | CAWTVQGTAFSGNTIYF | TGTGCCTGGACCGTGCAGGGGACCGCGTTCTCTGGAAACACCATATATTTT
. | TRBJ2-1 | many | TRBV27 | CASSSSQGNEQFF | TGTGCCAGCAGTTCCTCCCAGGGGAATGAGCAGTTCTTC
TRBD1 | TRBJ2-3 | many | TRBV4-3 | CASSQEDRGRDTQYF | TGCGCCAGCAGCCAGGAGGACAGGGGGAGGGATACGCAGTATTTT
. | TRBJ2-3 | many | TRBV6-4 | CASSDSSGPDTQYF | TGTGCCAGCAGTGACTCAAGCGGGCCAGATACGCAGTATTTT
. | TRBJ2-7 | many | TRBV11-2 | CASSLFPAYEQYF | TGTGCCAGCAGCTTATTTCCTGCCTACGAGCAGTACTTC
TRBD1 | TRBJ2-7 | few | TRBV30 | CAWSLGQGGEQYF | TGTGCCTGGAGCCTGGGACAGGGAGGCGAGCAGTACTTC
TRBD1 | TRBJ1-6 | few | TRBV14 | CASSPGGTGVNSPLHF | TGTGCCAGCAGCCCCGGGGGGACAGGGGTAAATTCACCCCTCCACTTT
TRBD2 | TRBJ2-1 | many | TRBV6-6 | CASSYSPSGSYNEQFF | TGTGCCAGCAGTTACTCCCCTAGCGGCTCCTACAATGAGCAGTTCTTC
. | TRBJ2-7 | few | TRBV18 | CASSPRSGDYEQYF | TGTGCCAGCTCACCACGATCCGGAGACTACGAGCAGTACTTC
. | TRBJ2-2 | many | TRBV29-1 | CSASGVGTGELFF | TGCAGCGCCTCGGGAGTTGGCACCGGGGAGCTGTTTTTT
. | TRBJ2-5 | many | TRBV7-9 | CASSFTGQETQYF | TGTGCCAGCAGCTTCACAGGCCAAGAGACCCAGTACTTC
TRBD1 | TRBJ1-2 | few | TRBV6-5 | CASSYPGQFYGYTF | TGTGCCAGCAGTTACCCGGGACAGTTTTATGGCTACACCTTC
TRBD2 | TRBJ2-7 | many | TRBV5-1 | CASSTGLAGVSHEQYF | TGCGCCAGCAGCACGGGACTAGCGGGAGTCTCCCACGAGCAGTACTTC
. | TRBJ2-7 | . | TRBV5-4 | CASSSELGFSYEQYF | TGTGCCAGCAGCTCCGAACTTGGTTTCTCCTACGAGCAGTACTTC
. | TRBJ1-3 | few | TRBV6-6 | CASSRQGSGNTIYF | TGTGCCAGCAGTAGGCAGGGATCTGGAAACACCATATATTTT
TRBD2 | TRBJ2-7 | many | TRBV7-9 | CASSLTSGGYEQYF | TGTGCCAGCAGCTTAACCAGCGGGGGTTACGAGCAGTACTTC
TRBD1 | TRBJ2-7 | many | TRBV5-8 | CASSPGQVYDEQYF | TGTGCCAGCAGCCCGGGACAGGTTTATGACGAGCAGTACTTC
. | TRBJ2-7 | few | TRBV28 | CASRVGGTASYEQYF | TGTGCCAGCAGGGTAGGGGGGACAGCCTCCTACGAGCAGTACTTC
. | TRBJ2-7 | many | TRBV2 | CASSESTGTSYEQYF | TGTGCCAGCAGCGAATCGACAGGGACTTCCTACGAGCAGTACTTC
. | TRBJ2-7 | few | TRBV6-6 | CATSGGRRIDEQYF | TGTGCCACCTCGGGGGGCAGAAGGATCGACGAGCAGTACTTC
TRBD1 | TRBJ2-2 | many | TRBV5-1 | CASSPDRFNTGELFF | TGCGCCAGCAGCCCGGACAGGTTTAACACCGGGGAGCTGTTTTTT
. | TRBJ1-2 | many | TRBV6-6 | CASNPDRINYGYTF | TGTGCCAGCAACCCTGACAGGATTAACTATGGCTACACCTTC
TRBD2 | TRBJ2-5 | many | TRBV28 | CASSLYATSGRSQYF | TGTGCCAGCAGTTTATATGCGACTAGCGGGAGGTCCCAGTACTTC
. | TRBJ2-3 | few | TRBV10-3 | CAISERGQFTDTQYF | TGTGCCATCAGCGAGCGAGGACAGTTCACAGATACGCAGTATTTT
. | TRBJ1-2 | many | TRBV19 | CASSISRDTSYGYTF | TGTGCCAGTAGTATATCTCGAGACACCTCCTATGGCTACACCTTC
. | TRBJ1-1 | many | TRBV20-1 | CSAPFAVEAFF | TGCAGTGCTCCCTTCGCAGTAGAAGCTTTCTTT
TRBD1 | TRBJ1-1 | many | TRBV29-1 | CSVGGRGRWTEAFF | TGCAGCGTTGGGGGCAGGGGGCGTTGGACTGAAGCTTTCTTT
TRBD1 | TRBJ2-1 | many | TRBV28 | CASRKPGQVYNEQFF | TGTGCCAGCAGAAAACCGGGACAGGTTTACAATGAGCAGTTCTTC
TRBD1 | TRBJ2-7 | many | TRBV28 | CASSFAGQGSYEQYF | TGTGCCAGCAGTTTCGCCGGACAGGGGTCCTACGAGCAGTACTTC
TRBD1 | TRBJ2-7 | many | TRBV7-2 | CASSPLGDRGPYEQYF | TGTGCCAGCAGCCCCCTTGGGGACAGGGGCCCCTACGAGCAGTACTTC
TRBD2 | TRBJ2-3 | few | TRBV15 | CATSRDSLAGEGDTQYF | TGTGCCACCAGCAGAGATTCACTAGCGGGAGAGGGAGATACGCAGTATTTT
. | TRBJ1-1 | many | TRBV28 | CASSGAHSEAFF | TGTGCCAGCAGTGGGGCGCACTCTGAAGCTTTCTTT
TRBD1 | TRBJ1-1 | many | TRBV28 | CASSLIRAGGTEAFF | TGTGCCAGCAGTTTAATTCGGGCAGGGGGCACTGAAGCTTTCTTT
TRBD2 | TRBJ2-3 | few | TRBV6-5 | CASSQTSGISDTQYF | TGTGCCAGCAGCCAGACTAGCGGGATCTCAGATACGCAGTATTTT
. | TRBJ1-1 | many | TRBV7-8 | CASNLGGNTEAFF | TGTGCCAGCAATCTCGGGGGTAACACTGAAGCTTTCTTT
TRBD1 | TRBJ2-5 | many | TRBV10-3 | CAISRQTGVEETQYF | TGTGCCATCAGTCGACAAACAGGGGTGGAGGAGACCCAGTACTTC
. | TRBJ1-1 | many | TRBV7-2 | CASRLTGIAEAFF | TGTGCCAGCAGACTTACAGGGATCGCTGAAGCTTTCTTT
. | TRBJ2-1 | many | TRBV5-1 | CASTGLGANEQFF | TGCGCCAGTACAGGGTTGGGGGCCAATGAGCAGTTCTTC
. | TRBJ1-2 | many | TRBV9 | CASSVSPGLLNHGYTF | TGTGCCAGCAGCGTGAGCCCGGGACTCCTAAACCATGGCTACACCTTC
. | TRBJ2-3 | many | TRBV7-9 | CASRRDSSTDTQYF | TGTGCCAGCAGACGCGACAGTAGCACAGATACGCAGTATTTT
. | TRBJ2-2 | many | TRBV19 | CASRGSGHRETNTGELFF | TGTGCCAGTAGGGGGAGTGGCCACCGAGAGACGAACACCGGGGAGCTGTTTTTT
TRBD1 | TRBJ2-7 | . | TRBV28 | CASSLQGAGSYEQYF | TGTGCCAGCAGTCTCCAGGGGGCAGGGTCCTACGAGCAGTACTTC
. | TRBJ2-1 | many | TRBV5-1 | CASSLADPRGEQFF | TGCGCCAGCAGCTTGGCCGATCCGCGTGGTGAGCAGTTCTTC